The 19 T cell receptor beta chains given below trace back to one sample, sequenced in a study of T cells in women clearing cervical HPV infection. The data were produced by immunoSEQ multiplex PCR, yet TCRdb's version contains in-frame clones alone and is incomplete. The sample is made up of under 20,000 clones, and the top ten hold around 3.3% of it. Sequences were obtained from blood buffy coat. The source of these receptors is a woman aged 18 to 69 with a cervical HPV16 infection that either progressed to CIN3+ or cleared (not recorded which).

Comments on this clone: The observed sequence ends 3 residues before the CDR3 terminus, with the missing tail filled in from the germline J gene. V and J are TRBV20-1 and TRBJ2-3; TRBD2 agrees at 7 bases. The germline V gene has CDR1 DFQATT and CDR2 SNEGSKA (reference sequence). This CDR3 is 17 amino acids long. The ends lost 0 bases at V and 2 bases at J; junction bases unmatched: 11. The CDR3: CSARDWRSGDATDTQYF. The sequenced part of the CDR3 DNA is TGCAGTGCTAGAGATTGGAGGAGCGGGGACGCCACAGATACG.

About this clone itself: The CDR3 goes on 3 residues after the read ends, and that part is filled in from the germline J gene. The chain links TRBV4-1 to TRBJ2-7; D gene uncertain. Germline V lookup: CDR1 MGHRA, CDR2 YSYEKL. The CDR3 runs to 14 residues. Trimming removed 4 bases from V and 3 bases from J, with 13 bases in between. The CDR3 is CASSLELTNYEQYF. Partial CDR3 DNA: TGCGCCAGCAGCCTCGAGCTTACGAACTACGAG.

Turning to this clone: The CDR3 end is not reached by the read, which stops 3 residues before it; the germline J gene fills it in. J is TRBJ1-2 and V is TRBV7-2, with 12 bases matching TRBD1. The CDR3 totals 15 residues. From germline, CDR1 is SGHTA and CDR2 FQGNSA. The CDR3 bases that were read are TGTGCCAGCAGCTTAGCGGGACAGGGGGCAGGAGGC. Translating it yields CASSLAGQGAGG. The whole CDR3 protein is CASSLAGQGAGGYTF.

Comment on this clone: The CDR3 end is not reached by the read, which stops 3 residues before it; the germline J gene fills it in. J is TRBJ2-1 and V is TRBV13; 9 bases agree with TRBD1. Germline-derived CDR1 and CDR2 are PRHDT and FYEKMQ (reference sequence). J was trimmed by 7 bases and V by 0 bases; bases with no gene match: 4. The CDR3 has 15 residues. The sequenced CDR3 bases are TGTGCCAGCAGCTTAGGTTGGGACAGGGTAAATGAG. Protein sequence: CASSLGWDRVNE. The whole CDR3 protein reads CASSLGWDRVNEQFF.

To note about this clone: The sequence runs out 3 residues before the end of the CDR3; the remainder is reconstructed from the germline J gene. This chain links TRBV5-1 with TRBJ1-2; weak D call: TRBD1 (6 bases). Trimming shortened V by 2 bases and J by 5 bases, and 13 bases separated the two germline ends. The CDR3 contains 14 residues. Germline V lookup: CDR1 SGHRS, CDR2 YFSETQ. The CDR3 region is CASSLDTGFYGYTF. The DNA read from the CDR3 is TGCGCCAGCAGCTTAGACACAGGGTTTTATGGC. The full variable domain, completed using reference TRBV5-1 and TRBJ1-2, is KAGVTQTPRYLIKTRGQQVTLSCSPISGHRSVSWYQQTPGQGLQFLFEYFSETQRNKGNFPGRFSGRQFSNSRSEMNVSTLELGDSALYLCASSLDTGFYGYTFGSGTRLTVV.

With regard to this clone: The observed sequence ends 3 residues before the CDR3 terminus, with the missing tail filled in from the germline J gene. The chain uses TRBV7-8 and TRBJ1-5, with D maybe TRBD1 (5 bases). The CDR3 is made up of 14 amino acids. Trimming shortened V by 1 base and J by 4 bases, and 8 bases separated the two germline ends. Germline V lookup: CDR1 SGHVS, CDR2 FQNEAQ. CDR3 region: CASSLGTQNQPQHF. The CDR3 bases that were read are TGTGCCAGCAGCTTAGGGACACAGAATCAGCCC.

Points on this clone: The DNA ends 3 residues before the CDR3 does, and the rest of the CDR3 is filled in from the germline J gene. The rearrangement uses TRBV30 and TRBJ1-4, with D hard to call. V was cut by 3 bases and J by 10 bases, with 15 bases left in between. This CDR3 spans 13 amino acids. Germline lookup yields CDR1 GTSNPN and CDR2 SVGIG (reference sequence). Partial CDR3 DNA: TGTGCCTGGAGAGAGTTAGCCTCTGGAAAA. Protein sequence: CAWRELASGK. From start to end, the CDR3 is CAWRELASGKLFF.

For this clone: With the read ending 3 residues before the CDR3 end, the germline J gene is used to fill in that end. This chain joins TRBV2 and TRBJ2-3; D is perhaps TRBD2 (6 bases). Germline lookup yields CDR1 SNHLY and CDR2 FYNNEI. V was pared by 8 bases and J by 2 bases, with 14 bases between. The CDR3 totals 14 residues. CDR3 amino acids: CASPGGYLTDTQYF. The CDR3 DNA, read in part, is TGTGCCAGCCCCGGGGGATATCTCACAGATACG.

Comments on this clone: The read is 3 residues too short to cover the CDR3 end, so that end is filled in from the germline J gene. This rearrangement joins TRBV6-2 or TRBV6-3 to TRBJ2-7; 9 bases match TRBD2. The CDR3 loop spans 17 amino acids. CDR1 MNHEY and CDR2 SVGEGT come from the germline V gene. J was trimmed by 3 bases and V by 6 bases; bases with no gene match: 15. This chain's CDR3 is CASSSTAFASGVYEQYF. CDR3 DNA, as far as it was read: TGTGCCAGCAGCAGTACCGCTTTCGCTAGCGGGGTCTACGAG.

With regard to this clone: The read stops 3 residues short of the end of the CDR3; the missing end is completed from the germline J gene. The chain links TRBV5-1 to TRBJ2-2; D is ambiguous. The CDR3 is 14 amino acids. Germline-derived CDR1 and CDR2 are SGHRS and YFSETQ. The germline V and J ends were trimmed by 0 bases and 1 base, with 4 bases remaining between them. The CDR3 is CASSLVQNTGELFF. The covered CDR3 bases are TGCGCCAGCAGCTTGGTTCAGAACACCGGGGAG. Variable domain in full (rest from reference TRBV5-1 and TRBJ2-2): KAGVTQTPRYLIKTRGQQVTLSCSPISGHRSVSWYQQTPGQGLQFLFEYFSETQRNKGNFPGRFSGRQFSNSRSEMNVSTLELGDSALYLCASSLVQNTGELFFGEGSRLTVL.

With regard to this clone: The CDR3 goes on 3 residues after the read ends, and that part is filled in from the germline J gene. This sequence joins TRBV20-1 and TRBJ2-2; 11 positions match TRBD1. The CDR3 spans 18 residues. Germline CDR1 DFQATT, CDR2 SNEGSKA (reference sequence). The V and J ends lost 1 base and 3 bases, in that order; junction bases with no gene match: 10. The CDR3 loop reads CSARVILGTGGDTGELFF. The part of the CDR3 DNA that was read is TGCAGTGCTAGAGTCATACTCGGGACAGGGGGGGACACCGGGGAG.

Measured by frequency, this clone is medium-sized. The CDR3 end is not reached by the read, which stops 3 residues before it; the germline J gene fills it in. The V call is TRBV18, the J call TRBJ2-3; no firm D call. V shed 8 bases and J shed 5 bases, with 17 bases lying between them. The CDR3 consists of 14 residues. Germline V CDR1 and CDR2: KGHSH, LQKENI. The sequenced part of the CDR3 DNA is TGTGCCAGCGAAACAGCTTCCTCAGGAGATACG. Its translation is CASETASSGDT. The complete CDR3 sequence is CASETASSGDTQYF. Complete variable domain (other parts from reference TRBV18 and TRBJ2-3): NAGVMQNPRHLVRRRGQEARLRCSPMKGHSHVYWYRQLPEEGLKFMVYLQKENIIDESGMPKERFSAEFPKEGPSILRIQQVVRGDSAAYFCASETASSGDTQYFGPGTRLTVL.

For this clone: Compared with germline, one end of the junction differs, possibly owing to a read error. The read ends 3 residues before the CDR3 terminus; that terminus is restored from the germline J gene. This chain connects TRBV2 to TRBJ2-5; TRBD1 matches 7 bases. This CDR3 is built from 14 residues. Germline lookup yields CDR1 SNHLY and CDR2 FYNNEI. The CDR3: CASRDRTAQATQYF. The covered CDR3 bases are TGTGCCAGCAGGGACAGGACCGCGCAAGCGACC.

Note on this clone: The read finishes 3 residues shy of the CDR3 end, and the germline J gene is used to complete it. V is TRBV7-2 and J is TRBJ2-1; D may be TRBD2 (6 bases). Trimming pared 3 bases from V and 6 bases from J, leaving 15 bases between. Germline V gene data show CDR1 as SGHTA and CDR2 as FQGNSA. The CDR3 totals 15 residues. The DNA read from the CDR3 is TGTGCCAGCAGCTTGGGACTCCTAGGGGCCAATGAG. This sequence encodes CASSLGLLGANE. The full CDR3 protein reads CASSLGLLGANEQFF.

CDR3 bases read: TGTGCCACCATGAGCGGGGTCCCCGCAGATACG. Translation gives CATMSGVPADT. The complete CDR3 protein is CATMSGVPADTQYF. This chain joins TRBV24-1 and TRBJ2-3; 7 bases agree with TRBD2. The sequenced fragment ends 3 residues before the CDR3 boundary, so the rest is inferred from the germline J gene. V lost 8 bases to trimming and J lost 4 bases; unmatched junction nucleotides: 8. CDR1 is KGHDR and CDR2 is SFDVKD in the germline V gene. The CDR3 totals 14 residues.

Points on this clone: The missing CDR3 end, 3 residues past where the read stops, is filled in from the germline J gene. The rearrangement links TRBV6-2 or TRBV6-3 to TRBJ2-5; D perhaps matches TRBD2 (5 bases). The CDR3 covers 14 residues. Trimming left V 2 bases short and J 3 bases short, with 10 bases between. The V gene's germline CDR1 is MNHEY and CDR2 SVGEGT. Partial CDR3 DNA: TGTGCCAGCAGTTACGGGCTAGCTAAAGAGACC. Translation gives CASSYGLAKET. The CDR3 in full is CASSYGLAKETQYF.

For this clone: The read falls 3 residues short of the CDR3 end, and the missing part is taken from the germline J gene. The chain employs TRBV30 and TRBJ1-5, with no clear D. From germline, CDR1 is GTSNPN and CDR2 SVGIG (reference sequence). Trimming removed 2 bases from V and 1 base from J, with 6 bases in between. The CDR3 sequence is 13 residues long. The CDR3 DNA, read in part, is TGTGCCTGGAGTTCGGGGAGCAATCAGCCC. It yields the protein CAWSSGSNQP. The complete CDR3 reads CAWSSGSNQPQHF.

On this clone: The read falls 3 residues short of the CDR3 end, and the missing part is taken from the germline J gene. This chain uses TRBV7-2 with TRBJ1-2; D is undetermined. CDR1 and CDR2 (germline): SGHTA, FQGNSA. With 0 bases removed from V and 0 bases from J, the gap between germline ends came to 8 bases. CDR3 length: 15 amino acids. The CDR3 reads CASSLAPGTNYGYTF. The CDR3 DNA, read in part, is TGTGCCAGCAGCTTAGCTCCGGGGACTAACTATGGC.

CDR3 loop: CSAQPARLAGYQETQYF. The part of the CDR3 DNA that was read is TGCAGTGCCCAGCCCGCCCGACTAGCGGGGTACCAAGAGACC. The V and J genes are TRBV20-1 and TRBJ2-5; the match to TRBD2 covers 11 bases. The read falls 3 residues short of the CDR3 end, and the missing part is taken from the germline J gene. The CDR3 is 17 amino acids. Germline-derived CDR1 and CDR2 are DFQATT and SNEGSKA (reference sequence). V was pared by 6 bases and J by 0 bases, with 12 bases of the junction left unmatched.